A selection of T cell receptor beta chains follows, all from one sample in a study of PD-1 blockade in classical Hodgkin lymphoma. TCRdb's table, derived via immunoSEQ multiplex PCR, lists solely in-frame clones and lacks some. The sample records about 21,000 clones, 68% being singletons. The source was peripheral blood mononuclear cells (PBMCs), collected at baseline. The receptors were sampled from a human donor with classical Hodgkin lymphoma. Both conserved end residues are part of each CDR3. The D gene is left open where the match is weak.

J gene,V gene,D gene,CDR3 protein
TRBJ2-6,TRBV7-2,NA,CASSLEAGRSGANVLTF
TRBJ1-4,TRBV4-2,TRBD1,CASSSGQGGKKLFF
TRBJ2-5,TRBV7-7,TRBD2,CASSLSGGSVQETQYF
TRBJ1-1,TRBV30,NA,CAWRYGPISEAFF
TRBJ2-7,TRBV7-3,TRBD1,CASSWTGGSHEQYF
TRBJ2-1,TRBV7-2,NA,CASSRRGLKIYNEQFF
TRBJ2-5,TRBV7-2,NA,CASSPRETQYF
TRBJ2-5,TRBV4-3,TRBD2,CASSQDLAGQETQYF
TRBJ1-2,TRBV28,TRBD1,CASSSSTGGYGYTF
TRBJ1-1,TRBV7-2,NA,CASSPQMWSASAEAFF
TRBJ2-7,TRBV7-3,NA,CASSLDKSYEQYF
TRBJ1-2,TRBV21-1,NA,CASSKTCNLRTNYGYTF
TRBJ2-7,TRBV6-5,TRBD2,CASAAAGGRVQQYF
TRBJ1-2,TRBV6-5,NA,CASSYGDIVGGYTF
NA,TRBV30,TRBD1,CAWSVQQGVGNHEQYF
TRBJ1-1,TRBV4-2,TRBD1,CASSPGTGGRLGTEAFF
TRBJ1-1,TRBV6-6,TRBD1,CASRGTAEAFF
TRBJ2-3,TRBV5-4,TRBD2,CASSWPGGPGTDTQYF